The 16 T cell receptor beta chains below all came from one sample that was sequenced in a study of shared clonotypes between healthy human individuals. Method: immunoSEQ multiplex PCR; TCRdb's copy keeps in-frame clones and lacks some. The repertoire has millions of clones, 85% to 95% of them found once; the top ten carry roughly 0.13%. Sequencing was performed on naive CD4+ T cells sorted from blood. Documented subset: CD45RA+ positively selected. These receptors were obtained from a man aged 18-30 years in good health.

The V call is TRBV2, the J call TRBJ1-1; D is uncertain. V lost 7 bases and J lost 5, with 14 bases in between. Germline CDR1 is SNHLY and CDR2 is FYNNEI. This CDR3 spans 13 amino acids. For the CDR3, the DNA is TGTGCCAGCACCGCGAGGAGTAGGACTGAAGCTTTCTTT. Protein product: CASTARSRTEAFF.

This chain joins TRBV5-6 and TRBJ2-1, with D hard to call. CDR1 is SGHDT, CDR2 YYEEEE, per germline. Trimming shortened V by 0 bases and J by 14 bases, and 12 bases separated the two germline ends. The CDR3 sequence is 12 residues long. This CDR3 is CASSLAVEPEFF. The CDR3, as DNA: TGTGCCAGCAGCTTGGCCGTTGAGCCCGAGTTCTTC.

J is TRBJ2-7 and V is TRBV21-1; the tabulated D call, TRBD2, remains unverified against the DNA. TRBV21-1 is described as a pseudogene. This CDR3 contains 16 residues. CDR3 sequence reads: CASSKALGLRLYEQYF. As DNA, the CDR3 is TGTGCCAGCAGCAAAGCGCTAGGTTTAAGGCTCTACGAGCAGTACTTC.

This chain joins TRBV5-4 and TRBJ2-1; TRBD2 matches at 8 bases. Germline V gene sequence: CDR1 SGHNT, CDR2 YYREEE (reference sequence). V gave up 7 bases and J gave up 5 bases; unmatched junction bases: 8. CDR3 length: 14 residues. The CDR3 nucleotides read TGTGCCAGCGGTACCGGGACTAGGGACAATGAGCAGTTCTTC. Protein: CASGTGTRDNEQFF.

On this clone: Additional DNA sequences in this sample encode the identical CDR3. V is TRBV6-5 and J is TRBJ2-7; 11 bases align to TRBD2. V trimming: 9 bases; J trimming: 2 bases; junction bases outside the gene matches: 6. The germline V gene encodes CDR1 MNHEY and CDR2 SVGAGI. The CDR3 is 14 residues long. As DNA, the CDR3 is TGTGCCAGTTCCTCGGGACTAGCGGCCTACGAGCAGTACTTC. It encodes CASSSGLAAYEQYF.

This clone occurred once. This chain joins TRBV19 and TRBJ2-2; no reliable D call. V lost 3 bases and J lost 6, with 8 bases in between. Germline V CDR1 and CDR2: LNHDA, SQIVND (reference sequence). The CDR3 runs to 13 residues. The CDR3 DNA sequence: TGTGCCAGTAGTATGGTCACGGCCGGGGAGCTGTTTTTT. Amino acids: CASSMVTAGELFF.

The chain has TRBV6-5 and TRBJ1-1; 10 bases line up with TRBD1. V lost 6 bases and J lost 1; bases outside the gene matches: 5. The CDR3 has 15 amino acids. Germline V lookup: CDR1 MNHEY, CDR2 SVGAGI. The CDR3 here is CASRVTGGKNTEAFF. The CDR3, as DNA: TGTGCCAGCAGGGTGACAGGGGGCAAGAACACTGAAGCTTTCTTT.

Comments on this clone: At the DNA level, this CDR3 is encoded by other sequences in the same sample as well. The chain employs TRBV5-1 and TRBJ1-1; D remains ambiguous. The V end was cut by 3 bases, the J end by 0 bases, with 6 bases between. The germline CDR1 and CDR2 sequences are SGHRS and YFSETQ. The CDR3 is 13 residues long. CDR3 nucleotide sequence: TGCGCCAGCAGCTACGGTTTGAACACTGAAGCTTTCTTT. The encoded protein is CASSYGLNTEAFF.

V is TRBV4-3 and J is TRBJ2-1, with 8 bases identical to TRBD2. The CDR3 extends over 16 amino acids. The V segment lost 0 bases and the J segment 4 bases; nucleotides outside the gene matches: 5. Germline V gene data show CDR1 as LGHNA and CDR2 as YSLEER. The CDR3 DNA reads as TGCGCCAGCAGCCAAGAAAGCGGGGGTGTTTACAATGAGCAGTTCTTC. Protein: CASSQESGGVYNEQFF.

The chain combines TRBV4-1 with TRBJ1-6, with D maybe TRBD1 (6 bases). Germline-derived CDR1 and CDR2 are MGHRA and YSYEKL. Trimming pared 2 bases from V and 8 bases from J, leaving 13 bases between. This CDR3 has 15 amino acids. The chain's CDR3 is CASSQITGFDSPLHF. As DNA, the CDR3 is TGCGCCAGCAGCCAAATTACAGGGTTCGATTCACCCCTCCACTTT.

This sequence joins TRBV4-1 and TRBJ2-5; 8 nucleotides line up with TRBD1. The CDR3 is made up of 15 amino acids. The ends lost 5 bases at V and 4 bases at J; junction bases unmatched: 9. The germline CDR1 and CDR2 sequences are MGHRA and YSYEKL. DNA of the CDR3: TGCGCCAGCAGCATATCCCCAGGGGGCTTAGAGACCCAGTACTTC. Protein: CASSISPGGLETQYF.

V and J are TRBV4-1 and TRBJ2-1; TRBD2 matches 7 bases. Germline-derived CDR1 and CDR2 are MGHRA and YSYEKL. V trimming: 0 bases; J trimming: 5 bases; junction bases outside the gene matches: 10. The length of the CDR3 is 17 residues. CDR3 sequence (DNA): TGCGCCAGCAGCCAAGATCGGGGGGTTAAAGGGGACAATGAGCAGTTCTTC. It is translated as CASSQDRGVKGDNEQFF.

This chain connects TRBV6-5 to TRBJ1-1, with D tentatively TRBD1 (6 bases). Per germline, CDR1 MNHEY and CDR2 SVGAGI. The CDR3 covers 14 residues. The V end was cut by 5 bases, the J end by 7 bases, with 17 bases between. CDR3 region: CASSPQTGFDEAFF. As DNA, the CDR3 is TGTGCCAGCAGTCCTCAGACAGGCTTTGATGAAGCTTTCTTT.

V gene TRBV4-1 combines with J gene TRBJ2-7; D assignment may be TRBD1 or TRBD2 (6 bases each). V lost 0 bases and J lost 5, with 20 bases in between. Germline V lookup: CDR1 MGHRA, CDR2 YSYEKL. This CDR3 comprises 17 residues. The CDR3 DNA reads TGCGCCAGCAGCCAAGATTGGTCCGGGACACGGGGGAACGAGCAGTACTTC. This gives the protein CASSQDWSGTRGNEQYF.

The genes are TRBV30 and TRBJ2-1; D is ambiguous. CDR1 is GTSNPN and CDR2 is SVGIG in the germline V gene (reference sequence). The CDR3 is 11 amino acids. Trimming shortened V by 2 bases and J by 6 bases, and 5 bases separated the two germline ends. CDR3 protein: CAWSPRNEQFF. In DNA form, the CDR3 reads TGTGCCTGGAGTCCCCGCAATGAGCAGTTCTTC.

The rearrangement joins TRBV6-1 to TRBJ1-1; D uncertain. There are 13 residues in the CDR3. Trimming shortened V by 6 bases and J by 0 bases, and 8 bases separated the two germline ends. Germline V gene lookup returns CDR1 MNHNS and CDR2 SASEGT. The DNA for the CDR3 is TGTGCCAGCAGGGGAAATTTGAACACTGAAGCTTTCTTT. Translating gives CASRGNLNTEAFF.